Shown below are 30 T cell receptor beta chains from a single sample sequenced in a study of OX40 agonist ivuxolimab in advanced cancers. Generated by immunoSEQ multiplex PCR, the TCRdb table keeps only in-frame clones and is missing some. The table records 30,000 to 40,000 clones, approximately 89% of them present only once. Source: CD4+ or CD8+ T cells sorted from blood, taken in a trial of the OX40 agonist ivuxolimab. These receptors came from an adult with an advanced solid tumor such as melanoma, head and neck, liver or kidney cancer.

The chain recombines TRBV6-5 with TRBJ2-1; a possible D gene is TRBD1 (6 bases). Germline CDR1 reads MNHEY; CDR2 reads SVGAGI. The CDR3 totals 14 residues. V was clipped by 2 bases and J by 7 bases, with 12 bases between them. CDR3 DNA: TGTGCCAGCAGTTACGTGGGACAACAGAATGAGCAGTTCTTC. Its protein product is CASSYVGQQNEQFF.

This clone was detected only once. J is TRBJ2-7 and V is TRBV6-5; possible D gene TRBD1, 6 bases. CDR1 and CDR2 (germline): MNHEY, SVGAGI. The CDR3 covers 16 residues. V gave up 0 bases and J gave up 5 bases, with 17 bases separating them. The CDR3 DNA follows: TGTGCCAGCAGTTACTCAGCCGGGACAACCCGGCACGAGCAGTACTTC. Amino acid sequence: CASSYSAGTTRHEQYF.

This chain links TRBV5-5 with TRBJ2-2, with D possibly being TRBD2 (5 bases). V lost 0 bases, J lost 0 bases, and 9 bases lay in between. Germline V gives CDR1 SGHKS, CDR2 YYEKEE (reference sequence). The CDR3 is 16 amino acids. CDR3 region: CASSLAGGPNTGELFF. In nucleotides, the CDR3 is TGTGCCAGCAGCTTGGCCGGCGGGCCGAACACCGGGGAGCTGTTTTTT.

V usage is TRBV19 and J usage is TRBJ1-5; D might be TRBD1 (5 bases). CDR1 is LNHDA, CDR2 SQIVND, per germline (reference sequence). V lost 4 bases, J lost 2 bases, and 15 bases lay in between. The CDR3 totals 16 residues. The DNA for the CDR3 is TGTGCCAGTAGTAAGAGACCCAGCAGGGGCAATCAGCCCCAGCATTTT. Its translation is CASSKRPSRGNQPQHF.

The J gene is TRBJ1-1, the V gene TRBV7-8; 8 bases match TRBD1. The germline V gene encodes CDR1 SGHVS and CDR2 FQNEAQ. The CDR3 is 14 amino acids. The V and J ends lost 6 bases and 4 bases, in that order; junction bases with no gene match: 7. CDR3 residues: CASRGTQGGTEAFF. CDR3 in DNA: TGTGCCAGCAGGGGCACACAGGGGGGCACTGAAGCTTTCTTT. Supplemented by reference TRBV7-8 and TRBJ1-1, the full variable domain reads GAGVSQSPRYKVAKRGQDVALRCDPISGHVSLFWYQQALGQGPEFLTYFQNEAQLDKSGLPSDRFFAERPEGSVSTLKIQRTQQEDSAVYLCASRGTQGGTEAFFGQGTRLTVV.

The rearrangement uses TRBV27 and TRBJ2-1, with no clear D. The CDR3 is 16 amino acids. V lost 3 bases and J lost 4, with 16 bases in between. Per the germline V gene, CDR1 is MNHEY and CDR2 is SMNVEV (reference sequence). Here the CDR3 reads CASSLLTEYWYNEQFF. CDR3 nucleotide sequence: TGTGCCAGCAGTTTGTTGACCGAGTATTGGTACAATGAGCAGTTCTTC.

This rearrangement joins TRBV6-5 to TRBJ2-7; D remains ambiguous. In germline, CDR1 is MNHEY, CDR2 SVGAGI. Trimming took 7 bases from V and 0 from J, leaving 16 bases between them. The CDR3 runs 15 residues. This CDR3 reads CASTKRAGLSYEQYF. The CDR3 DNA sequence: TGTGCCAGCACCAAGAGAGCCGGGCTCTCCTACGAGCAGTACTTC.

V is TRBV2 and J is TRBJ1-4; TRBD1 might be the D (5 bases). V was shortened by 3 bases and J by 14 bases, with 10 bases between the two germline ends. The CDR3 runs to 11 residues. Germline V gives CDR1 SNHLY, CDR2 FYNNEI. In DNA, the CDR3 is TGTGCCAGCAGTGACAGGGTGAGGCTGTTTTTT. It codes for CASSDRVRLFF. The complete variable domain, with remaining parts taken from reference TRBV2 and TRBJ1-4, reads EPEVTQTPSHQVTQMGQEVILRCVPISNHLYFYWYRQILGQKVEFLVSFYNNEISEKSEIFDDQFSVERPDGSNFTLKIRSTKLEDSAMYFCASSDRVRLFFGSGTQLSVL.

CDR3 bases: TGTGCCAGCGCTGGGGCAGGGGGATCTCCTGAAGCTTTCTTT. Amino acid sequence: CASAGAGGSPEAFF. V is TRBV28 and J is TRBJ1-1; 7 nucleotides match TRBD1. CDR3 length: 14 residues. Germline V CDR1 and CDR2: MDHEN, SYDVKM. V lost 8 bases and J lost 6; bases outside the gene matches: 12.

V usage is TRBV30 and J usage is TRBJ1-3, with 10 bases that match TRBD1. In germline, CDR1 is GTSNPN, CDR2 SVGIG (reference sequence). The CDR3 has 12 amino acids. CDR3 region: CAGDRGGNTIYF. CDR3 sequence (DNA): TGTGCGGGGGACAGGGGCGGAAACACCATATATTTT.

The V and J genes are TRBV2 and TRBJ1-1, with D hard to call. V was shortened by 2 bases and J by 1 base, with 5 bases between the two germline ends. The germline V gene encodes CDR1 SNHLY and CDR2 FYNNEI. CDR3 size: 13 residues. CDR3 amino acids: CASSELENTEAFF. For the CDR3, the DNA is TGTGCCAGCAGTGAATTAGAGAACACTGAAGCTTTCTTT.

This chain connects TRBV30 to TRBJ2-3, with TRBD2 matching 9 bases. This CDR3 is 13 amino acids long. V lost 6 bases and J lost 2; bases outside the gene matches: 3. Germline CDR1 and CDR2: GTSNPN and SVGIG (reference sequence). Written as DNA, the CDR3 is TGTGCCTGTAGCGGGGGCACCACAGATACGCAGTATTTT. It encodes CACSGGTTDTQYF.

This chain joins TRBV9 and TRBJ1-6; D gene ambiguous. CDR3 length equals 13 residues. Trimming took off 0 bases at V and 13 bases at J, with 11 bases between the two ends. In germline, CDR1 is SGDLS, CDR2 YYNGEE. The CDR3 sequence is CASSVGWGAPLHF. The CDR3, as DNA: TGTGCCAGCAGCGTAGGCTGGGGTGCCCCCCTCCACTTT.

The chain is built from TRBV2 and TRBJ2-5; 14 bases align to TRBD2. Looked up from germline, CDR1 is SNHLY and CDR2 is FYNNEI. Unmatched junction bases numbered 3, after V lost 1 base and J lost 5 bases. The CDR3 loop spans 16 amino acids. CDR3 nucleotide sequence: TGTGCCAGCAGTGAAGGGGGACTAGCGGGAGTGGAGACCCAGTACTTC. This translates into CASSEGGLAGVETQYF. Full variable domain (rest looked up from reference TRBV2 and TRBJ2-5): EPEVTQTPSHQVTQMGQEVILRCVPISNHLYFYWYRQILGQKVEFLVSFYNNEISEKSEIFDDQFSVERPDGSNFTLKIRSTKLEDSAMYFCASSEGGLAGVETQYFGPGTRLLVL.

Concerning this clone: One end of the junction fails to match germline, which may point to a read error. The chain couples TRBV4-1 to TRBJ2-5, with no clear D. The DNA end favors TRBJ2-7, so the J call may be wrong. CDR3 size: 12 residues. Germline loops: CDR1 MGHRA, CDR2 YSYEKL. CDR3 region: CASSKDGLEQYF. CDR3 DNA: TGCGCCAGCAGCAAAGACGGGCTCGAGCAGTACTTC.

The rearrangement joins TRBV10-3 to TRBJ2-1; TRBD2 aligns across 14 bases. The CDR3 is 18 residues long. J gave up 7 bases and V 2 bases, and 10 bases lay outside the gene matches. Germline V gives CDR1 ENHRY, CDR2 SYGVKD. The CDR3 DNA reads as TGTGCCATCAGTGAGGCTTTCGTGACTAGCGGGAGGGGGAATGAGCAGTTCTTC. This gives the protein CAISEAFVTSGRGNEQFF.

A remark on this clone: It is unclear where the CDR3 begins or ends on the DNA, so no DNA is shown, and the CDR3 is as TCRdb lists it. The rearrangement links TRBV5-8 to TRBJ2-1. Germline V gives CDR1 SGHTS, CDR2 YDEGEE. The CDR3 length is 15 residues, termini included. The CDR3 loop is CASSSSGISYNEQFF.

This chain links TRBV29-1 with TRBJ1-1; D remains unclear. V dropped 7 bases and J dropped 4 bases, with 19 bases sitting between them. The V gene's germline CDR1 is SQVTM and CDR2 ANQGSEA. The CDR3 is 14 residues long. The CDR3: CSAPHPTVATEAFF. The CDR3 coding sequence is TGCAGCGCCCCTCACCCAACTGTGGCCACTGAAGCTTTCTTT. The whole variable domain, filled in from reference TRBV29-1 and TRBJ1-1, reads SAVISQKPSRDICQRGTSLTIQCQVDSQVTMMFWYRQQPGQSLTLIATANQGSEATYESGFVIDKFPISRPNLTFSTLTVSNMSPEDSSIYLCSAPHPTVATEAFFGQGTRLTVV.

V usage is TRBV2 and J usage is TRBJ2-3; 7 nucleotides align to TRBD2. Germline CDR1 SNHLY, CDR2 FYNNEI. The J segment lost 5 bases and the V segment lost 4 bases, leaving 3 bases of the junction unmatched. The CDR3 spans 13 residues. The CDR3 DNA is TGTGCCAGCAGTGCGAGCGGGGTAGATACGCAGTATTTT. Translated: CASSASGVDTQYF.

The rearrangement links TRBV29-1 to TRBJ2-4, with D maybe TRBD2 (5 bases). CDR1 is SQVTM, CDR2 ANQGSEA, per germline. V lost 7 bases and J 6 bases, leaving 10 bases between the germline ends. The CDR3 loop spans 11 amino acids. CDR3 sequence: CSGISGNIQYF. Written as DNA, the CDR3 is TGCAGCGGCATCAGCGGAAACATTCAGTACTTC.

The gene calls are TRBV7-3 and TRBJ2-2; TRBD1 or TRBD2 may be the D gene (5 bases each). This CDR3 is built from 17 residues. Germline CDR1 SGHTA, CDR2 FQGTGA. V gave up 0 bases and J gave up 6 bases, with 17 bases separating them. The CDR3 sequence: CASSLTYGAGLPGELFF. For the CDR3, the DNA is TGTGCCAGCAGCTTAACGTATGGGGCGGGCCTCCCCGGGGAGCTGTTTTTT.

This chain connects TRBV6-1 to TRBJ2-7, with D tentatively TRBD1 (5 bases). V dropped 6 bases and J dropped 3 bases, with 12 bases sitting between them. Germline CDR1 and CDR2: MNHNS and SASEGT. This CDR3 contains 13 residues. The CDR3 protein is CASRGRKGYEQYF. CDR3 sequence (DNA): TGTGCCAGCAGGGGGCGAAAGGGCTACGAGCAGTACTTC.

This clone was seen only a few times. Its ends do not fully match the called genes, so a read error is possible. This chain links TRBV7-3 with TRBJ1-4, with D possibly matching TRBD1 (5 bases). Germline V gene lookup returns CDR1 SGHTA and CDR2 FQGTGA. This CDR3 contains 17 residues. CDR3 sequence reads: CASNLTPIGGSSEKLFF. The CDR3 coding sequence is TGTGCCAGCAACTTAACCCCTATTGGGGGAAGTAGCGAAAAACTGTTTTTT.

This clone was seen only a few times. The V gene is TRBV28, the J gene TRBJ1-5; D remains ambiguous. V was clipped by 6 bases and J by 9 bases, with 3 bases between them. The germline CDR1 and CDR2 sequences are MDHEN and SYDVKM. The CDR3 runs 9 residues. The CDR3, as DNA: TGTGCCAGCAGCCCGCCCCAGCATTTT. Its protein product is CASSPPQHF. Full variable domain (outside the CDR3, taken from reference TRBV28 and TRBJ1-5): DVKVTQSSRYLVKRTGEKVFLECVQDMDHENMFWYRQDPGLGLRLIYFSYDVKMKEKGDIPEGYSVSREKKERFSLILESASTNQTSMYLCASSPPQHFGDGTRLSIL.

The chain is built from TRBV5-1 and TRBJ2-3; D is possibly TRBD2 (5 bases). The CDR3 has 14 amino acids. Germline V lookup: CDR1 SGHRS, CDR2 YFSETQ. Trimming took 0 bases from V and 4 from J, leaving 9 bases between them. The CDR3 DNA reads TGCGCCAGCAGCTTGGGCGGGTCCGCAGATACGCAGTATTTT. Protein product: CASSLGGSADTQYF.

The CDR3 DNA is TGTGCCAGCAGCGAACAGGACAGGGCCTACGAGCAGTACTTC. This encodes CASSEQDRAYEQYF. The genes are TRBV7-2 and TRBJ2-7; TRBD1 matches 8 bases. The CDR3 totals 14 residues. CDR1 and CDR2 (germline): SGHTA, FQGNSA. J gave up 2 bases and V 5 bases, and 5 bases lay outside the gene matches.

This sequence joins TRBV28 and TRBJ2-5, with 10 bases fitting TRBD2. After removal of 7 bases from V and 4 bases from J, the junction contained 9 bases not matched to a gene. The CDR3 has 15 amino acids. Germline V lookup: CDR1 MDHEN, CDR2 SYDVKM. The CDR3 is CASITSGRAGETQYF. The CDR3, as DNA: TGTGCCAGCATAACCAGCGGGAGGGCCGGAGAGACCCAGTACTTC.

This chain links TRBV14 with TRBJ2-7; D not certain. This CDR3 is 14 amino acids long. The germline V and J ends were trimmed by 1 base and 6 bases, with 13 bases remaining between them. CDR1 and CDR2 (germline): SGHDN, FVKESK. The CDR3 region has the DNA TGTGCCAGCAGCCAAGGGACCCAAGCCGGCGAGCAGTACTTC. Translation: CASSQGTQAGEQYF.

The chain is built from TRBV5-1 and TRBJ2-7; 9 nucleotides match TRBD2. Germline CDR1 SGHRS, CDR2 YFSETQ. V shed 3 bases and J 6 bases; nucleotides not matched to a gene: 7. This CDR3 is 14 amino acids long. The CDR3 loop reads CASSWGLANSEQYF. The CDR3 DNA reads as TGCGCCAGCAGCTGGGGACTAGCCAATTCCGAGCAGTACTTC.

This clone is classed as medium-sized. V and J are TRBV7-2 and TRBJ1-2; possibly TRBD1 for D (5 bases). This CDR3 is built from 16 residues. Germline CDR1 is SGHTA and CDR2 is FQGNSA. Between the trimmed V and J ends, which lost 1 base and 4 bases, there was a span of 16 bases. The CDR3 sequence is CASSLVYGQGSYGYTF. CDR3 bases: TGTGCCAGCAGCTTAGTGTACGGGCAGGGATCCTATGGCTACACCTTC.